The 7 T cell receptor beta chains below were found in one sample sequenced in a study of response to subunit inactivated influenza vaccine. Each CDR3 protein gets one entry after TCRdb re-called the RT-PCR reads with MiXCR. This table has approximately 570,000 distinct CDR3 sequences, 7.5% to 8.5% appearing once. The sequences come from PBMCs from blood, collected less than 30 months after vaccination. The receptors come from a man aged 45-69 years who received an inactivated influenza vaccine.

The chain has TRBV28 and TRBJ2-5; 8 bases match TRBD1. Germline values: CDR1 MDHEN, CDR2 SYDVKM. The CDR3 has 15 amino acids. J gave up 4 bases and V 2 bases, and 6 bases lay outside the gene matches. The CDR3 spells CASSLVGQGGETQYF. The CDR3, as DNA: TGTGCCAGCAGTTTAGTCGGACAGGGTGGAGAGACCCAGTACTTC.

The chain has TRBV7-2 and TRBJ1-2, with D possibly being TRBD1 (5 bases). CDR3 size: 15 residues. The ends were cut back, 5 bases at V and 0 bases at J, with 13 bases in the middle. Germline CDR1 reads SGHTA; CDR2 reads FQGNSA. CDR3 region: CASSVRDPPNYGYTF. The CDR3 DNA reads as TGTGCCAGCAGCGTCAGGGACCCACCTAACTATGGCTACACCTTC.

There are many counts of this clonotype. The chain uses TRBV28 and TRBJ2-7; 9 bases align to TRBD1. J lost 4 bases, V lost 5 bases, and 9 bases had no gene match. The CDR3 length is 15 residues. The V gene's germline CDR1 is MDHEN and CDR2 SYDVKM. The DNA for the CDR3 is TGTGCCAGCAGTCATACAGGGGGCACTCATTACGAGCAGTACTTC. Its translation: CASSHTGGTHYEQYF.

This clonotype was counted between two and nine times. The chain couples TRBV24-1 to TRBJ2-1; no reliable D call. Trimming removed 3 bases from V and 2 bases from J, with 16 bases in between. Germline V CDR1 and CDR2: KGHDR, SFDVKD. This CDR3 region has 17 residues. CDR3 sequence (DNA): TGTGCCACCAGTGATCCCGCCGTTGCGCAGACCTACAATGAGCAGTTCTTC. Protein sequence: CATSDPAVAQTYNEQFF.

The rearrangement links TRBV10-3 to TRBJ1-4; no clear D gene. There are 13 residues in the CDR3. Trimming removed 0 bases at V and 7 bases at J, with 6 bases between. CDR1 and CDR2 (germline): ENHRY, SYGVKD. In nucleotides, the CDR3 is TGTGCCATCAGTGAGTCAGGGTTTGAAAAACTGTTTTTT. Its translation is CAISESGFEKLFF.

The rearrangement uses TRBV5-1 and TRBJ1-4; a weak D match, TRBD1 (5 bases). CDR1 is SGHRS and CDR2 is YFSETQ in the germline V gene. CDR3 length: 15 amino acids. The germline V and J ends were trimmed by 5 bases and 3 bases, with 14 bases remaining between them. CDR3 sequence reads: CASRNRPGANEKLFF. The CDR3 nucleotides read TGCGCCAGCAGGAATCGACCGGGGGCTAATGAAAAACTGTTTTTT. The variable domain in full, with the rest retrieved from reference TRBV5-1 and TRBJ1-4, is KAGVTQTPRYLIKTRGQQVTLSCSPISGHRSVSWYQQTPGQGLQFLFEYFSETQRNKGNFPGRFSGRQFSNSRSEMNVSTLELGDSALYLCASRNRPGANEKLFFGSGTQLSVL.

This clonotype has a count of ten or more. The J gene is TRBJ1-5, the V gene TRBV9; tentative D call: TRBD1 (5 bases). The V end was cut by 0 bases, the J end by 6 bases, with 13 bases between. Germline V lookup: CDR1 SGDLS, CDR2 YYNGEE. The CDR3 runs 15 residues. The CDR3 DNA sequence: TGTGCCAGCAGCGTAGGCGGCCAGGGAAGTCAGCCCCAGCATTTT. This codes for CASSVGGQGSQPQHF.